This T cell receptor beta chain comes out of a study of shared clonotypes between healthy human individuals. Whole-study context: Participating donors consisted of two women and a few men aged 18 to 49. Researchers assigned three CD4 naive, three CD4 memory, two CD8 naive and one CD8 memory plate to each donor.

Generated by immunoSEQ multiplex PCR, the TCRdb table keeps only in-frame clones and is missing some. The sample lists some 1.1 million clones, about 80% occurring once. With 2 bases removed from V and 6 bases from J, the gap between germline ends came to 10 bases. This CDR3 is 13 amino acids long. Looked up from germline, CDR1 is SGHTA and CDR2 is FQGTGA. V usage is TRBV7-3 and J usage is TRBJ1-1; D is ambiguous. The clonotype comes from a man between 18 and 35 years old in good health. Some clones in this sample may be carry-over from other donors' samples. Sequencing was done on a sample of memory CD4+ T cells from PBMCs. Subset of the sample: CD45RA-negative fraction. CDR3 in amino acids: CASSLVGQSEAFF. The DNA for the CDR3 is TGTGCCAGCAGCTTAGTTGGGCAGTCTGAAGCTTTCTTT. The whole variable domain, filled in from reference TRBV7-3 and TRBJ1-1, reads GAGVSQTPSNKVTEKGKYVELRCDPISGHTALYWYRQSLGQGPEFLIYFQGTGAADDSGLPNDRFFAVRPEGSVSTLKIQRTERGDSAVYLCASSLVGQSEAFFGQGTRLTVV.